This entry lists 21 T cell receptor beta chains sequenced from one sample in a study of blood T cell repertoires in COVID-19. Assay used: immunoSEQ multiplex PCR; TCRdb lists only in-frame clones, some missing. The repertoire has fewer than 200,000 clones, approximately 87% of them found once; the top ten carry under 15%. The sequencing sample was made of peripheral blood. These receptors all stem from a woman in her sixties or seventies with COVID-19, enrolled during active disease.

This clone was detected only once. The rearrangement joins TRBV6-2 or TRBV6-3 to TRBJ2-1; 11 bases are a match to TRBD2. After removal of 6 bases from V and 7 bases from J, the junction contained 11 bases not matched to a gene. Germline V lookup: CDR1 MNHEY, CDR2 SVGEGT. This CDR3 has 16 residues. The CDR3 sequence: CASSVSGRALRNEQFF. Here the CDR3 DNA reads TGTGCCAGCAGCGTTAGCGGGAGGGCCCTCCGGAATGAGCAGTTCTTC.

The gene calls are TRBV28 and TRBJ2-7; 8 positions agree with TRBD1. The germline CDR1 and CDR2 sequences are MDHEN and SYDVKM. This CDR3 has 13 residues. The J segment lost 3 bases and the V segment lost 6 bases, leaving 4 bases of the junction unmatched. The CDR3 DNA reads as TGTGCCAGCAGGGGGGACAGGCTCTACGAGCAGTACTTC. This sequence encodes CASRGDRLYEQYF.

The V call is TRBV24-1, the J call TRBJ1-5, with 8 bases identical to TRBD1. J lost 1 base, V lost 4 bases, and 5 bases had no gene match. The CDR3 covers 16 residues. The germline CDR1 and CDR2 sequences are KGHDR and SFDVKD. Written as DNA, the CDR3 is TGTGCCACCAGTGAGTCAGGACAGGGCAGCAATCAGCCCCAGCATTTT. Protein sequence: CATSESGQGSNQPQHF.

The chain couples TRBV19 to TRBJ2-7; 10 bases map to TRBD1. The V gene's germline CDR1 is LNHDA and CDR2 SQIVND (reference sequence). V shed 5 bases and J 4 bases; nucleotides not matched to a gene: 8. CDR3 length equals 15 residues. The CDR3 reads CASSPYPGQGYEQYF. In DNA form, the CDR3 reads TGTGCCAGTAGTCCCTACCCGGGACAGGGGTACGAGCAGTACTTC.

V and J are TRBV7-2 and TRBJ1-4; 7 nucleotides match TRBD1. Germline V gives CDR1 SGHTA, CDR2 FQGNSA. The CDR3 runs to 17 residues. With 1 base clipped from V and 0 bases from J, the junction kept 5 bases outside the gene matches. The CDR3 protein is CASSLGSQGATNEKLFF. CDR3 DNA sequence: TGTGCCAGCAGCTTAGGTTCGCAGGGGGCAACTAATGAAAAACTGTTTTTT.

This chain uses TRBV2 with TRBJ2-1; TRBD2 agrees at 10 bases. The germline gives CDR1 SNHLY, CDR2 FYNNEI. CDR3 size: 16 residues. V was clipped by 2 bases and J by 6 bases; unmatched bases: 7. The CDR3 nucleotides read TGTGCCAGCAGTGAACGGGCTCTAGCGGGAGTCAATGAGCAGTTCTTC. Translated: CASSERALAGVNEQFF.

The CDR3 region is CASSHVAGGNGYTF. The CDR3, as DNA: TGTGCCAGCAGCCATGTCGCTGGCGGTAATGGCTACACCTTC. The V gene is TRBV3-1 (or the pseudogene TRBV3-2), the J gene TRBJ1-2; D is unresolved. Per germline, CDR1 LGHDT and CDR2 YNNKEL (reference sequence). The CDR3 sequence is 14 residues long. Trimming removed 3 bases from V and 6 bases from J, with 14 bases in between.

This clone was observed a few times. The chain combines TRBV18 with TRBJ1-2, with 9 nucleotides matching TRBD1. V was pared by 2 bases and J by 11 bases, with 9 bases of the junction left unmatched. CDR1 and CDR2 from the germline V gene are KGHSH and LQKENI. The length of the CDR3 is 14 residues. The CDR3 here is CASSPSAGQGTYTF. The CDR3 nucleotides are TGTGCCAGCTCACCATCGGCGGGACAGGGAACATACACCTTC.

The CDR3 protein is CAWSVQGRTNTEAFF. CDR3 DNA sequence: TGTGCCTGGAGTGTACAGGGACGGACGAACACTGAAGCTTTCTTT. The chain uses TRBV30 and TRBJ1-1; TRBD1 might be the D (6 bases). This CDR3 is built from 15 residues. V was cut by 0 bases and J by 1 base, with 12 bases left in between. The germline V gene encodes CDR1 GTSNPN and CDR2 SVGIG (reference sequence).

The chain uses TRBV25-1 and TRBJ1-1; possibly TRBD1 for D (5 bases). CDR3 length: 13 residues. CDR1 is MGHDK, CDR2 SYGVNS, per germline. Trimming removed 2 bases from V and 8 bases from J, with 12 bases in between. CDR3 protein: CASSERDSKEAFF. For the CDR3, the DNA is TGTGCCAGCAGTGAACGGGACTCGAAGGAAGCTTTCTTT.

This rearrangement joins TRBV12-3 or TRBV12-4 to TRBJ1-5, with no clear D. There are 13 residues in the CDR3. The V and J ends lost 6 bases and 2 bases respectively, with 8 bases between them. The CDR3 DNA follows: TGTGCCAGCAGGTCGGGTGGCAATCAGCCCCAGCATTTT. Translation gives CASRSGGNQPQHF.

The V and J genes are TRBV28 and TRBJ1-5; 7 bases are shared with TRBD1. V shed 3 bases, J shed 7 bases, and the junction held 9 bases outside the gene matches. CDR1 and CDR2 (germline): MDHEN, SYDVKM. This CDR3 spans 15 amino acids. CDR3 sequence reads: CASSFQTGYGQPQHF. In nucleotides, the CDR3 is TGTGCCAGCAGTTTCCAGACAGGGTATGGACAGCCCCAGCATTTT.

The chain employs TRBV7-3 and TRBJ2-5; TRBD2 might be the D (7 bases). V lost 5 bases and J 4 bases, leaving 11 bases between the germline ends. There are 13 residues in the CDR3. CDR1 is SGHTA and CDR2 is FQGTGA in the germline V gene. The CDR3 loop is CASSRGAGETQYF. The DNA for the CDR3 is TGTGCCAGCAGCCGGGGGGCGGGAGAGACCCAGTACTTC.

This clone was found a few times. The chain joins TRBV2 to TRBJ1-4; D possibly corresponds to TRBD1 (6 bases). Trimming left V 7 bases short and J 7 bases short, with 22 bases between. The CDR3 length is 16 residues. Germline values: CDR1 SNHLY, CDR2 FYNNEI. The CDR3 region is CASTTRAGAEGEKLFF. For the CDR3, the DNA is TGTGCCAGCACTACCCGTGCGGGGGCTGAGGGTGAAAAACTGTTTTTT.

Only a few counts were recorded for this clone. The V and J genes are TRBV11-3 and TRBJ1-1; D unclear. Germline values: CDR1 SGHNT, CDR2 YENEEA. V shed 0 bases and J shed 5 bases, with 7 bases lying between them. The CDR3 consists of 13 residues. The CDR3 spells CASSLDRVTEAFF. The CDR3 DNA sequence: TGTGCCAGCAGCTTAGATCGGGTAACTGAAGCTTTCTTT.

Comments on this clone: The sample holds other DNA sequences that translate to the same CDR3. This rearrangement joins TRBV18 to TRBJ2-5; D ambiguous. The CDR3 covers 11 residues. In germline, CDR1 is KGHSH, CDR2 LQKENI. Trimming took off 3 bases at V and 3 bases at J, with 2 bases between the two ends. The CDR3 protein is CASSPEETQYF. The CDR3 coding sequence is TGTGCCAGCTCACCCGAAGAGACCCAGTACTTC.

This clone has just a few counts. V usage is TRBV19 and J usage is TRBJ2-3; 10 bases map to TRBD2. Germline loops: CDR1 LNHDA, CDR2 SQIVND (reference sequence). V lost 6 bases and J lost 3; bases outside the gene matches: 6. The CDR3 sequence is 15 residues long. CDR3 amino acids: CASSLAGVETDTQYF. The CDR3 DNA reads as TGTGCCAGTAGCCTAGCGGGAGTGGAGACAGATACGCAGTATTTT. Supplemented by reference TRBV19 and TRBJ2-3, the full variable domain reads DGGITQSPKYLFRKEGQNVTLSCEQNLNHDAMYWYRQDPGQGLRLIYYSQIVNDFQKGDIAEGYSVSREKKESFPLTVTSAQKNPTAFYLCASSLAGVETDTQYFGPGTRLTVL.

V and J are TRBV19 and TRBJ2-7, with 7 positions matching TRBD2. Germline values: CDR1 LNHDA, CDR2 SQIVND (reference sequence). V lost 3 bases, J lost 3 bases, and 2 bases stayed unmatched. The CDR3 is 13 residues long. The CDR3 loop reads CASSIGGSYEQYF. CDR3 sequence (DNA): TGTGCCAGTAGTATTGGCGGGAGCTACGAGCAGTACTTC.

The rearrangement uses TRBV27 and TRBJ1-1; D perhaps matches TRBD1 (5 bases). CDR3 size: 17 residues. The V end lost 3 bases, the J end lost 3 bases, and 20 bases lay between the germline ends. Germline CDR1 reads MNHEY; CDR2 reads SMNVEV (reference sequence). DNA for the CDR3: TGTGCCAGCAGTTTTAACCAGGGCCGCCGTGTTTACACTGAAGCTTTCTTT. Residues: CASSFNQGRRVYTEAFF.

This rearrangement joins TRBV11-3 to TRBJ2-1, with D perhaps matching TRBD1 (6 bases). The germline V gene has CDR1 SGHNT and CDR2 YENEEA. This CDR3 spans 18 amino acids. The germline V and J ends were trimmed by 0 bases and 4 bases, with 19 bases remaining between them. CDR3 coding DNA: TGTGCCAGCAGCTTAGATCTCAGGGGTTCATTACGATACAATGAGCAGTTCTTC. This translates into CASSLDLRGSLRYNEQFF.

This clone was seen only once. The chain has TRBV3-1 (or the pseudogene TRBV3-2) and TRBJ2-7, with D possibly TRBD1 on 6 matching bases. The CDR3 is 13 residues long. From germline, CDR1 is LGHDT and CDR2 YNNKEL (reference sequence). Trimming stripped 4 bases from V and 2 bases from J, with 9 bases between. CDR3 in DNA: TGTGCCAGCAGCCTCGAGGGGGCCTACGAGCAGTACTTC. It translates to CASSLEGAYEQYF.